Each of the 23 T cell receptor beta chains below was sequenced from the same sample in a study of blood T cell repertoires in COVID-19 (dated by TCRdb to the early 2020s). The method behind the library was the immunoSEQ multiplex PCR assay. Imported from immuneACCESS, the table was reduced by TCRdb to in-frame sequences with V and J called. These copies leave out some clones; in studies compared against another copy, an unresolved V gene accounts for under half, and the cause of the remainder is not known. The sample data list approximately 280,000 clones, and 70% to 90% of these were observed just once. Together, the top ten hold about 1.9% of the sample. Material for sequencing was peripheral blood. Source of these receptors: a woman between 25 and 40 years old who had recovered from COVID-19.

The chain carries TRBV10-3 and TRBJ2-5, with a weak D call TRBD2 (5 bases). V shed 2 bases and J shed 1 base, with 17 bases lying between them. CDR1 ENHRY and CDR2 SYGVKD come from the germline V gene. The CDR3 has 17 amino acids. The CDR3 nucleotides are TGTGCCATCAGTGAGCGATCTAGCAATCGGGGCCAAGAGACCCAGTACTTC. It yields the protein CAISERSSNRGQETQYF.

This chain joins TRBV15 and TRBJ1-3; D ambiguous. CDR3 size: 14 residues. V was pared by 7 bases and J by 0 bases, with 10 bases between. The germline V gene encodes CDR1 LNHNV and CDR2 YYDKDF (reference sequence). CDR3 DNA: TGTGCCACCAACCCGGGGAGCTCTGGAAACACCATATATTTT. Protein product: CATNPGSSGNTIYF. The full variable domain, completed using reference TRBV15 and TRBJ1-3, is DAMVIQNPRYQVTQFGKPVTLSCSQTLNHNVMYWYQQKSSQAPKLLFHYYDKDFNNEADTPDNFQSRRPNTSFCFLDIRSPGLGDTAMYLCATNPGSSGNTIYFGEGSWLTVV.

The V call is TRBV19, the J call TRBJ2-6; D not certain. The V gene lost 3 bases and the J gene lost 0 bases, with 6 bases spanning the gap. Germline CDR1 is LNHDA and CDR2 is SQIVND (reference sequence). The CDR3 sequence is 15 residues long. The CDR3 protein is CASSIGASGANVLTF. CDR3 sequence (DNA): TGTGCCAGTAGTATCGGAGCCTCTGGGGCCAACGTCCTGACTTTC.

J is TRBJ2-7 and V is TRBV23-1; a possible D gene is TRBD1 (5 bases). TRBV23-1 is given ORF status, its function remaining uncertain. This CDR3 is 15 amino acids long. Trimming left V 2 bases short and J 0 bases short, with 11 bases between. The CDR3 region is CASSQLLQGSYEQYF. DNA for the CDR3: TGCGCCAGCAGTCAACTTCTGCAGGGCTCCTACGAGCAGTACTTC.

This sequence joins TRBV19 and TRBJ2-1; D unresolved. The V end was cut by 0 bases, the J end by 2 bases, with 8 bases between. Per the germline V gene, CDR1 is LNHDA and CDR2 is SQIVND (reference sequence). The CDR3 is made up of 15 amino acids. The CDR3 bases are TGTGCCAGTAGTATAGACGGAGATGCCTACAATGAGCAGTTCTTC. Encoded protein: CASSIDGDAYNEQFF.

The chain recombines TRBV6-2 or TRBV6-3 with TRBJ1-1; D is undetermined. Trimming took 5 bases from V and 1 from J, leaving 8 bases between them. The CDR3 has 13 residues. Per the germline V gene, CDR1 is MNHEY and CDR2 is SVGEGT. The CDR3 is CASSKPRNTEAFF. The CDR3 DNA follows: TGTGCCAGCAGTAAACCGAGGAACACTGAAGCTTTCTTT.

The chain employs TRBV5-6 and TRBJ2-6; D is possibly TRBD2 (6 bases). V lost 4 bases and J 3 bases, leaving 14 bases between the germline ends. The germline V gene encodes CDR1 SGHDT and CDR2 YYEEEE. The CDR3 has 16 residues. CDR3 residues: CASSPFGGGGANVLTF. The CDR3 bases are TGTGCCAGCAGCCCATTTGGGGGAGGTGGGGCCAACGTCCTGACTTTC. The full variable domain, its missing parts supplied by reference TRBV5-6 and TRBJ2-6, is DAGVTQSPTHLIKTRGQQVTLRCSPKSGHDTVSWYQQALGQGPQFIFQYYEEEERQRGNFPDRFSGHQFPNYSSELNVNALLLGDSALYLCASSPFGGGGANVLTFGAGSRLTVL.

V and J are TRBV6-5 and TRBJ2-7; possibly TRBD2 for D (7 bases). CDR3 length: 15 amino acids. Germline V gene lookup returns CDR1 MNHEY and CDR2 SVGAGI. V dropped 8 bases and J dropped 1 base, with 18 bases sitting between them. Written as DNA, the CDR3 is TGTGCCAGCGGGGGGGCGGCAGTCTTATCCTACGAGCAGTACTTC. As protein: CASGGAAVLSYEQYF.

For the CDR3, the DNA is TGCGCCAGCAGCCAATACCCGGGGGGGGGAACTAATGAAAAACTGTTTTTT. It codes for CASSQYPGGGTNEKLFF. The rearrangement joins TRBV4-1 to TRBJ1-4, with D perhaps matching TRBD1 (5 bases). The V end was cut by 2 bases, the J end by 1 base, with 14 bases between. CDR1 and CDR2 from the germline V gene are MGHRA and YSYEKL. This CDR3 has 17 residues.

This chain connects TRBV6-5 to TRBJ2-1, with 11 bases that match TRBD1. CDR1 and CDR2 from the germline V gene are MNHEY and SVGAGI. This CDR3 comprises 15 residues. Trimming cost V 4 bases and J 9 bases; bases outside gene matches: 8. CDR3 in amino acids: CASSSPGTGGLEQFF. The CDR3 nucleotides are TGTGCCAGCAGTTCGCCCGGGACAGGGGGACTTGAGCAGTTCTTC.

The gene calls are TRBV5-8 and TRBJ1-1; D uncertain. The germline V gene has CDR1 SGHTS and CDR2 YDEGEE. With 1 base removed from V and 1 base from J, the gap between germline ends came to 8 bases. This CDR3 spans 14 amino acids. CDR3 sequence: CASSLSRGNTEAFF. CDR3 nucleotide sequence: TGTGCCAGCAGCTTGAGTCGCGGGAACACTGAAGCTTTCTTT.

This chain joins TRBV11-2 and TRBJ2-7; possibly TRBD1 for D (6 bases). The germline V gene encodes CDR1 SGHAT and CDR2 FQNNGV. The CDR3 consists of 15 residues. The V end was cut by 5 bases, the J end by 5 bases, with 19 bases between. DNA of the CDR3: TGTGCCAGCAGCCCACCATGGACAGAGGGCCACGAGCAGTACTTC. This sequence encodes CASSPPWTEGHEQYF.

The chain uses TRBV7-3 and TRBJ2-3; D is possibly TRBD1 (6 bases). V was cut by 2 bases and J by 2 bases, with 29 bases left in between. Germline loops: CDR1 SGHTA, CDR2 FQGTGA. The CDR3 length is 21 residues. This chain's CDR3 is CASSLYDRKGLGSGLTDTQYF. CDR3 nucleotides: TGTGCCAGCAGCTTATACGACAGGAAAGGGTTAGGGTCGGGCCTCACAGATACGCAGTATTTT.

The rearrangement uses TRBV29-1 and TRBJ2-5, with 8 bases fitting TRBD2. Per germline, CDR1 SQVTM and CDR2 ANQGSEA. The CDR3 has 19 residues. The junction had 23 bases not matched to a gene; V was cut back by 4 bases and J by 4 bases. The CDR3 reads CSVGGGPGALAGRRETQYF. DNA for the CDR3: TGCAGCGTTGGGGGGGGGCCAGGGGCGCTAGCGGGCCGGCGAGAGACCCAGTACTTC. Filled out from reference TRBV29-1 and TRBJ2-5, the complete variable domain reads SAVISQKPSRDICQRGTSLTIQCQVDSQVTMMFWYRQQPGQSLTLIATANQGSEATYESGFVIDKFPISRPNLTFSTLTVSNMSPEDSSIYLCSVGGGPGALAGRRETQYFGPGTRLLVL.

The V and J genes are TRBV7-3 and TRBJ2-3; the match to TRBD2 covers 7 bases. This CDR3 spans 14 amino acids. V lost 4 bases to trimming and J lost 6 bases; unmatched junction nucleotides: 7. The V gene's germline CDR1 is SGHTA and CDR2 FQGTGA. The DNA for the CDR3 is TGTGCCAGCAGCTCAGCGGGGATACTCGATACGCAGTATTTT. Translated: CASSSAGILDTQYF. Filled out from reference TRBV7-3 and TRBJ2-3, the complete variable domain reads GAGVSQTPSNKVTEKGKYVELRCDPISGHTALYWYRQSLGQGPEFLIYFQGTGAADDSGLPNDRFFAVRPEGSVSTLKIQRTERGDSAVYLCASSSAGILDTQYFGPGTRLTVL.

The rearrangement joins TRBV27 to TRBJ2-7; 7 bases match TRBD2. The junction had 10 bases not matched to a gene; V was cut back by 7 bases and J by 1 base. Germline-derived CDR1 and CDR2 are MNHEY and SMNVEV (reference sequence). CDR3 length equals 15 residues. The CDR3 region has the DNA TGTGCCAGCACCACTGGGGCTAGCGGTTCCTACGAGCAGTACTTC. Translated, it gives CASTTGASGSYEQYF.

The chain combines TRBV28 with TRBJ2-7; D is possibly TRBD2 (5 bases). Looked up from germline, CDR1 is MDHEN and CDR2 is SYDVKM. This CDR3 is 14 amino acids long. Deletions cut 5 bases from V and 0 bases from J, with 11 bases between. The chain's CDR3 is CASSGWESSYEQYF. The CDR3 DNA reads TGTGCCAGCAGTGGTTGGGAGAGCTCCTACGAGCAGTACTTC.

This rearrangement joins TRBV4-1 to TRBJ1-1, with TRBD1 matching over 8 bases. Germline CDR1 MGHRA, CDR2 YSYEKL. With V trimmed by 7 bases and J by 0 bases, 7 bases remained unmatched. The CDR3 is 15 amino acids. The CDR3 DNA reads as TGCGCCAGCACCCGGACAGGGACTCTGAACACTGAAGCTTTCTTT. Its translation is CASTRTGTLNTEAFF.

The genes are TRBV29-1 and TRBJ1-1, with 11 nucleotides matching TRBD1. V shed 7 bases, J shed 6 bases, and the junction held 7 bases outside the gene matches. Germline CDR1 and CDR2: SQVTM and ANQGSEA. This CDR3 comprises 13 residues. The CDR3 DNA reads TGCAGCGGGGCGGACAGGGGGCTCTCTGAAGCTTTCTTT. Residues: CSGADRGLSEAFF.

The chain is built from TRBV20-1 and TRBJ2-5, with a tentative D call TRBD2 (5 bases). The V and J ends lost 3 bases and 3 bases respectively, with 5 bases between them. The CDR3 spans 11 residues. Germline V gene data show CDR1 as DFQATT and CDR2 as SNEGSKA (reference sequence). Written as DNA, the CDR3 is TGCAGTGCTAGGGAGGAAGAGACCCAGTACTTC. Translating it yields CSAREEETQYF.

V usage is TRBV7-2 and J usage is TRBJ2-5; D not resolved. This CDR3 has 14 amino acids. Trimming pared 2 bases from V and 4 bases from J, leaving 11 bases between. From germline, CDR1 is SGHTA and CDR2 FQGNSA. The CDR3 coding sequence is TGTGCCAGCAGCTTACCAAGCCTCGCAGAGACCCAGTACTTC. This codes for CASSLPSLAETQYF. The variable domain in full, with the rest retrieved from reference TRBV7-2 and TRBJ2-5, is GAGVSQSPSNKVTEKGKDVELRCDPISGHTALYWYRQSLGQGLEFLIYFQGNSAPDKSGLPSDRFSAERTGGSVSTLTIQRTQQEDSAVYLCASSLPSLAETQYFGPGTRLLVL.

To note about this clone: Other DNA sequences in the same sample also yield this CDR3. The CDR3 spells CASSPLAGGTGELFF. CDR3 nucleotides: TGTGCCAGCAGCCCACTAGCGGGAGGGACCGGGGAGCTGTTTTTT. J is TRBJ2-2 and V is TRBV28; 13 bases align to TRBD2. The germline V gene has CDR1 MDHEN and CDR2 SYDVKM. V shed 6 bases and J 5 bases; nucleotides not matched to a gene: 3. The CDR3 length is 15 residues.

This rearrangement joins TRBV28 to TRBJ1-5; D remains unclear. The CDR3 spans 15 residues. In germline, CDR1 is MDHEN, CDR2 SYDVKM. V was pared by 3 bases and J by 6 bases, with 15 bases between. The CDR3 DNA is TGTGCCAGCAGTTTGGTCGGGGAGAGTCGTCAGCCCCAGCATTTT. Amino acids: CASSLVGESRQPQHF.